The 20 T cell receptor beta chains in this list originate from one sample, sequenced in a study of beta chain features in type 1 diabetes. Whole-study results and caveats: People with Type 1 diabetes carried modestly yet significantly shorter TCRB CDR3s in all four CD4+ subsets.

For these TCRs, the target antigens are not known. Expressed TCRB transcripts got sequenced, as all isolated RNA was reverse transcribed. The data were produced by immunoSEQ multiplex PCR, yet TCRdb's version contains in-frame clones alone and is incomplete. In the table there are roughly 50,000 clones, around 50% of which are singletons. The sequenced sample consisted of Tregs from blood. The origin of the receptors is a woman aged 35 to 49 with type 1 diabetes.

The chain links TRBV14 to TRBJ2-5; tentative D call: TRBD1 (6 bases). The J call may be faulty, since TRBJ2-7 better matches the DNA end. The CDR3 covers 16 residues. Germline V gene sequence: CDR1 SGHDN, CDR2 FVKESK. CDR3 sequence (DNA): TGTGCCAGCAGCCATTGGTCAGGGGCGCGGGCCTACGAGCAGTACTTC. Translating gives CASSHWSGARAYEQYF.

The V and J genes are TRBV4-1 and TRBJ1-5; D gene unclear. V was cut by 4 bases and J by 6 bases, with 13 bases left in between. The CDR3 length is 14 residues. CDR1 and CDR2 from the germline V gene are MGHRA and YSYEKL. The CDR3 reads CASSPALGSQPQHF. As DNA, the CDR3 is TGCGCCAGCAGCCCGGCTCTAGGAAGTCAGCCCCAGCATTTT.

The chain employs TRBV5-1 and TRBJ2-1; TRBD1 matches 8 bases. Per germline, CDR1 SGHRS and CDR2 YFSETQ. This CDR3 spans 15 amino acids. Unmatched junction bases numbered 4, after V lost 2 bases and J lost 3 bases. CDR3 bases: TGCGCCAGCAGCTTCCAGGGACAGGACTACAATGAGCAGTTCTTC. Translated: CASSFQGQDYNEQFF.

The V call is TRBV28, the J call TRBJ1-4; no definite D call. Trimming took off 4 bases at V and 4 bases at J, with 10 bases between the two ends. Germline V gene data show CDR1 as MDHEN and CDR2 as SYDVKM. CDR3 length equals 14 residues. The DNA of the CDR3 is TGTGCCAGCAGTTCCCACAGTGGTAATGAAAAACTGTTTTTT. Protein sequence: CASSSHSGNEKLFF.

This chain uses TRBV4-3 with TRBJ2-3, with TRBD2 matching 13 bases. The length of the CDR3 is 15 residues. V was pared by 5 bases and J by 5 bases, with 4 bases of the junction left unmatched. Germline values: CDR1 LGHNA, CDR2 YSLEER. The CDR3 DNA reads TGCGCCAGCAGCAGGACTAGCGGGAGAGAAGATACGCAGTATTTT. This translates into CASSRTSGREDTQYF.

The CDR3 reads CASSLDGTSGGYEQYF. The CDR3, as DNA: TGTGCCAGCAGCTTAGACGGGACTAGCGGGGGCTACGAGCAGTACTTC. The V call is TRBV7-2, the J call TRBJ2-7; 14 bases line up with TRBD2. The CDR3 length is 16 residues. Germline V lookup: CDR1 SGHTA, CDR2 FQGNSA. Trimming cost V 1 base and J 3 bases; bases outside gene matches: 2.

This clone was found a few times. This chain connects TRBV4-2 to TRBJ1-2; D gene unclear. The CDR3 has 11 amino acids. V lost 5 bases and J 8 bases, leaving 9 bases between the germline ends. Germline CDR1 LGHNA, CDR2 YNFKEQ. Here the CDR3 DNA reads TGTGCCAGCAGCTTACAGAGCGGCTACACCTTC. This codes for CASSLQSGYTF.

The chain uses TRBV7-2 and TRBJ1-1; D ambiguous. Trimming removed 5 bases at V and 11 bases at J, with 15 bases between. The germline V gene encodes CDR1 SGHTA and CDR2 FQGNSA. The CDR3 totals 12 residues. The DNA of the CDR3 is TGTGCCAGCAGCCCAATCGAGGTTGAGGCTTTCTTT. Translating gives CASSPIEVEAFF.

This rearrangement joins TRBV28 to TRBJ1-1, with 8 bases that match TRBD1. Germline V gene lookup returns CDR1 MDHEN and CDR2 SYDVKM. This CDR3 region has 14 residues. Trimming took 6 bases from V and 4 from J; bases not matched to a gene: 7. DNA of the CDR3: TGTGCCAGCAGAGCAGGGGGCTGGTTCACTGAAGCTTTCTTT. Protein product: CASRAGGWFTEAFF. The variable domain in full, with the rest retrieved from reference TRBV28 and TRBJ1-1, is DVKVTQSSRYLVKRTGEKVFLECVQDMDHENMFWYRQDPGLGLRLIYFSYDVKMKEKGDIPEGYSVSREKKERFSLILESASTNQTSMYLCASRAGGWFTEAFFGQGTRLTVV.

The chain is built from TRBV14 and TRBJ2-3; 7 nucleotides line up with TRBD1. CDR3 length: 14 residues. Per germline, CDR1 SGHDN and CDR2 FVKESK. Trimming at V came to 4 bases and at J to 1 base, leaving 2 bases not matched to a gene. CDR3 coding DNA: TGTGCCAGCAGCCCCGGGACAGGCACAGATACGCAGTATTTT. Its translation: CASSPGTGTDTQYF.

This clone occurred once. The chain combines TRBV6-4 with TRBJ1-1, with D perhaps matching TRBD1 (6 bases). The V end lost 4 bases, the J end lost 6 bases, and 15 bases lay between the germline ends. This CDR3 comprises 14 residues. Germline CDR1 is MRHNA and CDR2 is SNTAGT. The CDR3 coding sequence is TGTGCCAGCAGTGCCTCCAACAGGGTAGCTGAAGCTTTCTTT. Protein sequence: CASSASNRVAEAFF.

This CDR3 reads CASSLVTSGRFGEETQYF. Written as DNA, the CDR3 is TGTGCCAGCAGCTTAGTGACTAGCGGGAGGTTTGGGGAAGAGACCCAGTACTTC. The chain joins TRBV7-9 to TRBJ2-5, with 13 bases fitting TRBD2. This CDR3 region has 18 residues. Unmatched junction bases numbered 8, after V lost 1 base and J lost 3 bases. Germline V gives CDR1 SEHNR, CDR2 FQNEAQ (reference sequence). The full variable domain, its missing parts supplied by reference TRBV7-9 and TRBJ2-5, is DTGVSQNPRHKITKRGQNVTFRCDPISEHNRLYWYRQTLGQGPEFLTYFQNEAQLEKSRLLSDRFSAERPKGSFSTLEIQRTEQGDSAMYLCASSLVTSGRFGEETQYFGPGTRLLVL.

There are a few counts of this clone. The genes are TRBV6-6 and TRBJ1-5; tentative D call: TRBD1 (6 bases). The CDR3 totals 14 residues. Trimming removed 2 bases at V and 4 bases at J, with 9 bases between. Germline V lookup: CDR1 MNHNY, CDR2 SVGAGI (reference sequence). The CDR3: CASSYTQGNQPQHF. The CDR3, as DNA: TGTGCCAGCAGTTACACACAGGGAAATCAGCCCCAGCATTTT.

This clone was seen more than once but under ten times. This chain uses TRBV28 with TRBJ2-7; D remains ambiguous. CDR1 is MDHEN, CDR2 SYDVKM, per germline. Trimming stripped 6 bases from V and 2 bases from J, with 14 bases between. The CDR3 has 14 amino acids. CDR3 protein: CASRKTPTPYEQYF. In DNA, the CDR3 is TGTGCCAGCAGAAAAACACCCACCCCCTACGAGCAGTACTTC.

V is TRBV15 and J is TRBJ1-5; possibly TRBD1 for D (5 bases). V dropped 8 bases and J dropped 2 bases, with 13 bases sitting between them. Germline loops: CDR1 LNHNV, CDR2 YYDKDF (reference sequence). CDR3 length equals 14 residues. Here the CDR3 DNA reads TGTGCCACCGGGCGGAGGGGAGGCAATCAGCCCCAGCATTTT. Translated, it gives CATGRRGGNQPQHF. Complete variable domain (other parts from reference TRBV15 and TRBJ1-5): DAMVIQNPRYQVTQFGKPVTLSCSQTLNHNVMYWYQQKSSQAPKLLFHYYDKDFNNEADTPDNFQSRRPNTSFCFLDIRSPGLGDTAMYLCATGRRGGNQPQHFGDGTRLSIL.

This clone was picked up a small number of times. The genes are TRBV6-5 and TRBJ1-2; maybe TRBD1 (6 bases). The CDR3 is made up of 13 amino acids. V shed 2 bases and J shed 4 bases, with 8 bases lying between them. Germline V lookup: CDR1 MNHEY, CDR2 SVGAGI. The CDR3 region is CASSYRTAYGYTF. In nucleotides, the CDR3 is TGTGCCAGCAGTTACCGGACAGCCTATGGCTACACCTTC.

The chain combines TRBV28 with TRBJ1-5, with a tentative D call TRBD1 (6 bases). The CDR3 contains 15 residues. The germline V gene has CDR1 MDHEN and CDR2 SYDVKM. V shed 3 bases and J shed 0 bases, with 9 bases lying between them. The CDR3 DNA sequence: TGTGCCAGCAGTTTGTGGACAGATAGCAATCAGCCCCAGCATTTT. This encodes CASSLWTDSNQPQHF.

This clone was detected once. At the DNA level, this CDR3 is encoded by other sequences in the same sample as well. The chain carries TRBV6-5 and TRBJ1-6, with D possibly matching TRBD1 (6 bases). Trimming removed 0 bases from V and 0 bases from J, with 6 bases in between. This CDR3 spans 16 amino acids. Germline values: CDR1 MNHEY, CDR2 SVGAGI. CDR3 sequence reads: CASSYSTGSYNSPLHF. As DNA, the CDR3 is TGTGCCAGCAGTTACTCGACAGGCTCCTATAATTCACCCCTCCACTTT.

The sample holds one count of this clone. CDR3 bases: TGTGCCAGCAGTTTAGAGACAGGGCTCTCTGGGGCCAACGTCCTGACTTTC. The encoded protein is CASSLETGLSGANVLTF. The rearrangement joins TRBV28 to TRBJ2-6, with 7 positions matching TRBD1. The V gene end was trimmed by 2 bases and the J gene end by 0 bases; junction bases not matched to a gene: 4. CDR1 and CDR2 (germline): MDHEN, SYDVKM. CDR3 length: 17 amino acids.

The chain recombines TRBV9 with TRBJ2-7, with D maybe TRBD2 (5 bases). CDR1 SGDLS and CDR2 YYNGEE come from the germline V gene. The CDR3 loop spans 18 amino acids. V dropped 4 bases and J dropped 4 bases, with 27 bases sitting between them. The CDR3 DNA follows: TGTGCCAGCAGCCCGACTACCAGGCCGGACTTGCCCCCTTACGAGCAGTACTTC. Protein: CASSPTTRPDLPPYEQYF.